The clone carrying this T cell receptor beta chain was detected a few times. Its antigen is unidentified. This entry is derived from a study of blood T cells in healthy people across ages. Notes on the study in general: A strong correlation was seen between TCR beta diversity and naive T cell percentage. Long-lived donors had more naive CD4+ cells and higher diversity than aged donors. Older individuals had lower TCR beta diversity per million T cells (the decline was roughly linear).

Germline V gene lookup returns CDR1 KGHSH and CDR2 LQKENI. The CDR3 loop spans 15 amino acids. Trimming took 0 bases from V and 8 from J, leaving 14 bases between them. Alongside a J-beta primer mix, a sample-barcoded 5' primer served in a second PCR lasting about 7 to 12 cycles. TCRdb reprocessed the 5' RACE reads via MiXCR and lists one record per CDR3 protein. The sample includes around 1,000,000 distinct CDR3 sequences, roughly two fifths of them seen just once. Each donor was a healthy Caucasian individual from Russia, aged about 6 to 95. The sample consisted of blood. The V and J genes are TRBV18 and TRBJ2-1, with TRBD2 as a possible D gene (5 bases). The TCR originated in a man aged 18 to 30 in good health. Written as DNA, the CDR3 is TGTGCCAGCTCACCACCGCGCTTGAGGGTTGATGAGCAGTTCTTC. Residues: CASSPPRLRVDEQFF.